This entry features one T cell receptor (beta chain) sequence. This sample stems from a study of T cell clonotyping in hematopoietic cell transplantation. V dropped 5 bases and J dropped 0 bases, with 8 bases sitting between them. This CDR3 contains 14 residues. Germline V gene sequence: CDR1 MNHNS, CDR2 SASEGT. Data came from immunoSEQ multiplex PCR; TCRdb stores just in-frame clones and leaves some out. There are roughly 10,000 clones in the sample; 75% to 90% occur only once, and 30% to 40% lies in the top ten. The chain couples TRBV6-1 to TRBJ1-3, with D perhaps TRBD1 (5 bases). The sequencing here drew on PBMCs, taken 180 days after allogeneic stem cell transplant. The clonotype originates from a male patient aged 55 to 69 who had an allogeneic stem cell transplant from an unrelated donor, so the T cells may come from the graft donor. Some clones in this sample may be carry-over from other donors' samples. CDR3 in amino acids: CASSPGISGNTIYF. The CDR3, as DNA: TGTGCCAGCAGTCCAGGGATCTCTGGAAACACCATATATTTT.